A selection of T cell receptor beta chains follows, all from one sample in a study of cytomegalovirus exposure and HLA in healthy donors. The table came from immunoSEQ multiplex PCR; TCRdb's copy has only in-frame clones and leaves some out. The sample consists of about 180,000 clones, around 80% of them appearing once. The specimen was PBMCs. These receptors came from a woman in her thirties or forties in good health and CMV-seronegative. CDR3s leave out the opening cysteine and the closing phenylalanine or tryptophan. D genes are given only for firm matches.

TRBD1 TRBV27 ASSVTGGSGNTIY
NA TRBV14 ASSPGVPPYEQY
NA TRBV19 ASSEGGTTNEKLF
NA TRBV28 ASSTAYEQY
NA TRBV7-9 ASSPSKEAVLETQY
NA TRBV7-2 ASRREETQY
TRBD2 TRBV5-1 ASNPGLAGSVTDTQY
NA TRBV5-1 ASSPNVRGSSNYGYT
TRBD1 TRBV27 ASSPGTGGCLKV
TRBD1 TRBV27 ASSSGQVNTEAF
NA TRBV29-1 SARDGNTEAF
TRBD1 TRBV9 ASSPRTGPYEQY
TRBD1 TRBV5-6 ASSLARQGKETQY
NA TRBV19 ASSILPDIPNTEAF
TRBD1 TRBV25-1 ASSDWTGLGGYT
TRBD1 TRBV6-6 ASGRGRGTGELF
TRBD2 TRBV7-7 ASSEVAGVYNEQF
TRBD1 TRBV6-5 ASSYTGVGTEAF
TRBD1 TRBV29-1 SAGTVSYNEQF
TRBD1 TRBV6-1 ASRRDSSGSSPLH
TRBD1 TRBV30 AWDRDSYTGELF
NA TRBV6-1 ASSLTRVDEKLF
NA TRBV11-3 ASSLRRGDEQF
TRBD2 TRBV19 ASNTPGLHTGELF
TRBD2 TRBV28 ASSQTPVGAGGNNEQF
NA TRBV7-8 ASSPARDTEAF
TRBD2 TRBV6-1 ASSRDYQETQY
TRBD1 TRBV15 ATSRSPGRRGDTQY
NA TRBV27 ASGGAGHRGYT
TRBD1 TRBV19 ASSIDRGGNQPQH
TRBD1 TRBV19 AVRDRVTDTQY
NA TRBV28 ASSFGRSFGNTIY
NA TRBV19 ASSIKSTGRGYT
TRBD1 TRBV4-2 ASSQLGQSSTDTQY
TRBD1 TRBV30 AWREDRVVAYGYT
NA TRBV9 ASSAREPDTQY
TRBD1 TRBV27 ASSQTGTAYYGYT
TRBD1 TRBV30 AWNRQGADTQY
TRBD2 TRBV15 ATSRDGSPSGGPNEQF
NA TRBV6-1 ASSEAQGRQPQH
NA TRBV4-1 ASSQPLQGAMFEQY
NA TRBV5-6 ASSLPGGPRGYNEQF
NA TRBV28 ASSFQSYEQY